These 17 T cell receptor beta chains were sequenced from one sample in a study of OX40 agonist ivuxolimab in advanced cancers. TCRdb's table, derived via immunoSEQ multiplex PCR, lists solely in-frame clones and lacks some. The data show around 22,000 clones, about 88% seen once. The sample in question was CD4+ or CD8+ T cells sorted from blood, obtained in a trial of the OX40 agonist ivuxolimab. These receptor sequences come from an adult with an advanced solid tumor such as melanoma, head and neck, liver or kidney cancer.

The chain couples TRBV29-1 to TRBJ2-1; D is uncertain. Germline CDR1 and CDR2: SQVTM and ANQGSEA. This CDR3 spans 14 amino acids. The V gene lost 1 base and the J gene lost 0 bases, with 7 bases spanning the gap. The CDR3 here is CSVEGFDSYNEQFF. CDR3 bases: TGCAGCGTTGAAGGTTTCGACTCCTACAATGAGCAGTTCTTC.

V gene TRBV4-3 combines with J gene TRBJ2-7; TRBD1 matches 7 bases. CDR3 length equals 20 residues. Germline CDR1 reads LGHNA; CDR2 reads YSLEER. With 0 bases clipped from V and 0 bases from J, the junction kept 17 bases outside the gene matches. In nucleotides, the CDR3 is TGCGCCAGCAGCCAAGATCTCGGTGGGACAGTAACTTTAGGCTCCTACGAGCAGTACTTC. This encodes CASSQDLGGTVTLGSYEQYF.

V gene TRBV4-3 combines with J gene TRBJ2-7, with 8 bases identical to TRBD2. The CDR3 extends over 15 amino acids. Losses at the gene ends were 0 bases for V and 6 bases for J; bases not matched to a gene: 7. The V gene's germline CDR1 is LGHNA and CDR2 YSLEER. CDR3 nucleotides: TGCGCCAGCAGCCAAGATCGCAGCGGGAGTGTCGAGCAGTACTTC. It translates to CASSQDRSGSVEQYF.

This chain links TRBV30 with TRBJ2-7; perhaps TRBD1 as D (5 bases). This CDR3 has 12 amino acids. Trimming removed 6 bases from V and 6 bases from J, with 15 bases in between. Germline V CDR1 and CDR2: GTSNPN, SVGIG (reference sequence). CDR3 loop: CACQGEDPEQYF. In DNA, the CDR3 is TGTGCCTGCCAAGGGGAAGACCCCGAGCAGTACTTC.

V gene TRBV6-5 combines with J gene TRBJ2-7, with TRBD2 identical over 13 bases. V was clipped by 2 bases and J by 4 bases; unmatched bases: 2. The CDR3 contains 15 residues. Germline assignment: CDR1 MNHEY and CDR2 SVGAGI. The CDR3, as DNA: TGTGCCAGCAGTTACGGGACTAGCGGGATATACGAGCAGTACTTC. This codes for CASSYGTSGIYEQYF.

The gene calls are TRBV16 and TRBJ1-1; possible D gene TRBD1, 6 bases. Germline loops: CDR1 KGHSY, CDR2 FQNENV. The V and J ends lost 4 bases and 1 base respectively, with 16 bases between them. CDR3 length: 16 amino acids. The CDR3 is CASSLLRGGPNTEAFF. CDR3 sequence (DNA): TGTGCCAGCAGCCTCTTAAGGGGGGGCCCGAACACTGAAGCTTTCTTT.

The chain couples TRBV6-5 to TRBJ2-7, with 8 bases that match TRBD1. CDR1 and CDR2 from the germline V gene are MNHEY and SVGAGI. Trimming at V came to 2 bases and at J to 6 bases, leaving 9 bases not matched to a gene. There are 15 residues in the CDR3. CDR3 sequence (DNA): TGTGCCAGCAGTTACGTTCCGCAGGGGGCACGCGAGCAGTACTTC. This sequence encodes CASSYVPQGAREQYF.

The chain uses TRBV30 and TRBJ2-5, with a possible D match to TRBD2 (5 bases). Germline values: CDR1 GTSNPN, CDR2 SVGIG (reference sequence). The germline V and J ends were trimmed by 1 base and 2 bases, with 11 bases remaining between them. This CDR3 has 14 residues. This CDR3 is CAWSDSVSQETQYF. The CDR3 nucleotides are TGTGCCTGGAGTGATAGCGTTTCACAAGAGACCCAGTACTTC.

The V call is TRBV11-2, the J call TRBJ2-7; 9 bases agree with TRBD1. V dropped 1 base and J dropped 2; count of bases not matched to a gene: 3. Germline V gives CDR1 SGHAT, CDR2 FQNNGV. The CDR3 consists of 15 residues. The CDR3 sequence: CASSLGGQGTYEQYF. CDR3 coding DNA: TGTGCCAGCAGCTTAGGGGGACAGGGCACCTACGAGCAGTACTTC.

This rearrangement joins TRBV7-7 to TRBJ2-5; D gene ambiguous. Looked up from germline, CDR1 is SSHAT and CDR2 is FNYEAQ (reference sequence). With 4 bases removed from V and 4 bases from J, the gap between germline ends came to 19 bases. The CDR3 is 16 residues long. The CDR3 DNA sequence: TGTGCCAGCAGCTCGTTGGTGGGAACTTCGGGAGAGACCCAGTACTTC. Protein product: CASSSLVGTSGETQYF.

The chain couples TRBV13 to TRBJ2-7; D uncertain. Trimming removed 3 bases at V and 2 bases at J, with 5 bases between. CDR3 length: 12 residues. Germline-derived CDR1 and CDR2 are PRHDT and FYEKMQ (reference sequence). CDR3 sequence (DNA): TGTGCCAGCAGCTTCCTCACCTACGAGCAGTACTTC. It codes for CASSFLTYEQYF.

V gene TRBV7-2 combines with J gene TRBJ2-7; 9 bases align to TRBD1. This CDR3 is 16 amino acids long. Trimming took 5 bases from V and 4 from J; bases not matched to a gene: 12. Germline CDR1 SGHTA, CDR2 FQGNSA. The DNA for the CDR3 is TGTGCCAGCAGCCTACAACAGGGGGCTTTAACGTACGAGCAGTACTTC. It specifies CASSLQQGALTYEQYF.

J is TRBJ1-2 and V is TRBV12-5; D might be TRBD1 (6 bases). V lost 4 bases and J lost 0, with 12 bases in between. The CDR3 consists of 15 residues. CDR1 and CDR2 from the germline V gene are LGHNT and FRNRAP. The CDR3 DNA reads as TGTGCTAGTGGTTCGACAGGAGATACTAACTATGGCTACACCTTC. Translation: CASGSTGDTNYGYTF.

V usage is TRBV9 and J usage is TRBJ2-2; 13 bases align to TRBD2. The CDR3 loop spans 16 amino acids. Germline V gives CDR1 SGDLS, CDR2 YYNGEE. The J segment lost 6 bases and the V segment lost 3 bases, leaving 5 bases of the junction unmatched. The CDR3 nucleotides read TGTGCCAGCAGCGAGAAAACTAGCGGGAGGGCCGGGGAGCTGTTTTTT. Translated: CASSEKTSGRAGELFF.

This clone was seen just once. The J gene is TRBJ2-3, the V gene TRBV19, with D uncertain. Trimming removed 5 bases at V and 4 bases at J, with 13 bases between. CDR1 LNHDA and CDR2 SQIVND come from the germline V gene (reference sequence). CDR3 length equals 14 residues. The CDR3 DNA is TGTGCCAGTAGTCCCCCCAAATATCCAGATACGCAGTATTTT. Translating it yields CASSPPKYPDTQYF.

The genes are TRBV7-9 and TRBJ2-1, with D tentatively TRBD1 (5 bases). With 1 base removed from V and 4 bases from J, the gap between germline ends came to 14 bases. CDR1 and CDR2 (germline): SEHNR, FQNEAQ (reference sequence). The CDR3 is 16 residues long. As DNA, the CDR3 is TGTGCCAGCAGCTTAGGGGAACAGGACCCTTACAATGAGCAGTTCTTC. It translates to CASSLGEQDPYNEQFF.

This chain links TRBV4-1 with TRBJ1-1; 7 bases map to TRBD1. Germline CDR1 MGHRA, CDR2 YSYEKL. This CDR3 comprises 15 residues. Trimming took 3 bases from V and 1 from J; bases not matched to a gene: 5. The CDR3 sequence is CASSQAGQPNTEAFF. The CDR3 DNA reads as TGCGCCAGCAGCCAGGCGGGACAGCCGAACACTGAAGCTTTCTTT.